The source of this T cell receptor beta chain is a study of T-cell memory formation after mild COVID-19. This clonotype has only a few counts. TCRdb fed the 5' RACE reads into MiXCR, producing one record per CDR3 protein. In the table there are about 400,000 distinct CDR3 sequences, about 20% of which are singletons. The germline CDR1 and CDR2 sequences are KGHSH and LQKENI. The length of the CDR3 is 15 residues. The J segment lost 4 bases and the V segment lost 3 bases, leaving 8 bases of the junction unmatched. This chain uses TRBV18 with TRBJ1-2, with TRBD1 matching 7 bases. This clonotype was sampled from a man aged 18 to 29 who had mild COVID-19 (a few samples of this study predate the infection). Cell type and time point are not known. Sequenced material: PBMCs or a T cell subset sorted from them (not recorded which). As DNA, the CDR3 is TGTGCCAGCTCACCCCGGGACAGTGCGAGCTATGGCTACACCTTC. Protein product: CASSPRDSASYGYTF.